This T cell receptor beta chain was identified during a study of T cells in localized non-small cell lung cancer (TCRdb year 2020). Study-level background: Comparing tumors with uninvolved tumor-adjacent lungs, the study looked at the T cell repertoires of around 250 patients with early-stage NSCLC. The cohort comprised some 240 treatment-naïve NSCLC patients with resected, localized lung tumors. The mean age of the NSCLC patients was around 65 years, with 120 to 150 men and nearly 110 women. Findings and caveats that apply to the study as a whole: Uninvolved tumor-adjacent lung showed the highest T cell clonality, higher than tumor, which suggests more focused antigenic responses in the uninvolved tumor-adjacent lung. Higher T cell density in blood was associated with longer overall survival, whereas higher clonality in adjacent lung was associated with shorter survival. Because multi-region tumor sequencing was not done, intratumor heterogeneity could not be ruled out. Because of the exploratory design, TCR variables were selected using unadjusted p-values without false-discovery rate correction. A median of about 50 of the top 100 tumor clones turned up in the paired uninvolved adjacent lung, and fewer than 35 of those clones also ranked among the top 100 of that same adjacent lung.

At diagnosis, tumor, uninvolved tumor-adjacent lung and peripheral blood were collected and then preserved as a mix of FFPE and fresh-frozen material. Blood samples were analyzed as peripheral blood mononuclear cells for TCR repertoire profiling. TCR beta CDR3 regions were sequenced from DNA using the immunoSEQ Assay. Under the source paper's analysis protocol: To compute T cell density, TCR beta template counts were normalized to usable DNA, which was estimated by amplifying housekeeping genes. The preseqR package was used to estimate richness by extrapolating to 400,000 templates for PBMC samples and to 120,000 templates for tissue samples. Clonality was defined as one minus Pielou's evenness. Tissue-enriched TCRs were identified by differential abundance testing using productive amino-acid clonotypes, minimum total count 5 and alpha 0.1. The Jaccard Index and the Morisita Overlap Index were used to measure how much the repertoires overlapped between compartments. GLIPH grouped TCR beta CDR3s together with public tetramer-defined viral CDR3s, and a viral motif had to include at least three viral sequences and show V-gene enrichment. What TCRdb holds here is the immuneACCESS table cut down to in-frame rearrangements. Part of the clones is not present; checked against another copy, under half of the missing clones reflect an unresolved V gene, and the others are unexplained. V, J and clone size were drawn from that table, and D and trimming were deduced from the DNA. This sample gives 15,000 to 20,000 clones in total; about 83% of them show up just once. 3.5% to 5.5% of the sample is taken by the ten largest.

Between the V and J ends, shortened by 6 bases and 6 bases respectively, the junction contains 12 bases. Measured from the cysteine to the phenylalanine, the CDR3 is 12 residues long. Only CDR3 DNA remains: 36 bases, in frame from the first base. CDR1 is given as LNHDA and CDR2 as SQIVND, both from the germline V gene (reference sequence). On this clone itself: No antigen is known for it. Per-nucleotide qualities are absent, and no much larger clonotype sits a single base away.

Sequencing was performed on peripheral blood, taken before any cancer treatment. The chain is encoded by TRBV19 joined to TRBJ2-7; there is no confident call for the D gene. The sequence derives from a man aged 35 to 69 with stage I lung adenocarcinoma. The sequenced DNA: TGTGCCAGTAGAGGGATTTGGGGCGAGCAGTACTTC. Protein translation: CASRGIWGEQYF. Reference TRBV19 and TRBJ2-7 proteins supply the regions before and after the CDR3; the full variable domain is: DGGITQSPKYLFRKEGQNVTLSCEQNLNHDAMYWYRQDPGQGLRLIYYSQIVNDFQKGDIAEGYSVSREKKESFPLTVTSAQKNPTAFYLCASRGIWGEQYFGPGTRLTVT.